The rows below give T cell receptor beta chains drawn from one sample of a study of T cell responses to AZD1222 COVID-19 vaccine. Method: immunoSEQ multiplex PCR; TCRdb's copy keeps in-frame clones and lacks some. In the table there are more than 110,000 clones, 93% of which are singletons. The sequences come from peripheral blood, collected on day 0 of AZD1222 vaccination. The receptors were gathered from an adult in good health. The conserved cysteine and the conserved F or W are not part of the CDR3 here. The D gene is left open where the match is weak. Not every row has a clone size; where given, it reads once, few, many or a size class.

j_gene,v_gene,d_gene,abundance,CDR3aa
TRBJ1-1,TRBV3-1/TRBV3-2,NA,NA,ASSQDAGNTEAF
TRBJ1-3,TRBV5-1,NA,NA,ASSFTSDSGNTIY
TRBJ2-5,TRBV3-1/TRBV3-2,TRBD2,NA,ASSASGGQETQY
TRBJ2-1,TRBV12-5,TRBD2,once,ASGFAGGNYNEQF
TRBJ1-1,TRBV20-1,NA,once,SASRRGAF
TRBJ2-3,TRBV4-1,TRBD2,medium-sized,ASSSALSSGGDTDTQY
TRBJ2-3,TRBV5-1,TRBD2,NA,ASSLVRAGTDTQY
TRBJ1-5,TRBV4-1,NA,NA,ASSSSDNSNQPQH
TRBJ2-1,TRBV18,TRBD2,NA,ASSPPRTSFYNEQF
TRBJ1-5,TRBV7-3,NA,NA,ASSPAGGQPQH
TRBJ2-2,TRBV19,TRBD1,NA,ASSSRQGESGELF
TRBJ2-7,TRBV29-1,TRBD2,NA,SVVKGASGYEQY
TRBJ1-1,TRBV5-4,TRBD1,NA,ASSSIQGARPEAF
TRBJ2-1,TRBV5-1,TRBD1,NA,ASSGRTGGNHEQF
TRBJ1-1,TRBV30,NA,few,ACSPLNTEAF
TRBJ2-1,TRBV5-1,NA,NA,ASSENSGGSSAEQF
TRBJ1-6,TRBV5-1,NA,NA,ASSLVGGAYNSPLH
TRBJ2-3,TRBV30,TRBD2,NA,ACGILAGGSPDLDTQY
TRBJ1-4,TRBV27,TRBD1,once,ASRPGQHNEKLF
TRBJ1-1,TRBV9,TRBD1,NA,ASSASGTGEGAF
TRBJ1-2,TRBV28,TRBD1,NA,ASSLEDRVLYGYT
TRBJ1-1,TRBV30,TRBD1,NA,AWSVDRGEEAF
TRBJ2-7,TRBV19,TRBD2,NA,ASSTSGTSYEQY
TRBJ1-2,TRBV30,NA,NA,AWSWGASGYT